This T cell receptor (beta chain) stems from a study of identical twins. Findings and caveats of the study: Zero-insertion results could be subject to partial confounding by invariant MAIT and iNKT cells.

The CDR3 runs 11 residues. Germline CDR1 reads DFQATT; CDR2 reads SNEGSKA (reference sequence). The V end was cut by 3 bases, the J end by 9 bases, with 9 bases between. This clonotype showed up just a few times. Its antigen is unknown. Each cDNA held unique molecular identifiers, and template switching gave it a universal primer site. A single record per CDR3 protein comes from TCRdb applying MiXCR to the 5' RACE reads. The sample records around 95,000 distinct CDR3 sequences, about 5.6% being singletons. Everyone who gave samples was a healthy Caucasian. Sequencing was done on a sample of memory T cells sorted from blood. The chain has TRBV20-1 and TRBJ2-1; possibly TRBD2 for D (6 bases). The clonotype originates from a woman between 50 and 59 years old in good health. This CDR3 is CSARDYPEQFF. CDR3 nucleotide sequence: TGCAGTGCTAGGGACTACCCTGAGCAGTTCTTC.